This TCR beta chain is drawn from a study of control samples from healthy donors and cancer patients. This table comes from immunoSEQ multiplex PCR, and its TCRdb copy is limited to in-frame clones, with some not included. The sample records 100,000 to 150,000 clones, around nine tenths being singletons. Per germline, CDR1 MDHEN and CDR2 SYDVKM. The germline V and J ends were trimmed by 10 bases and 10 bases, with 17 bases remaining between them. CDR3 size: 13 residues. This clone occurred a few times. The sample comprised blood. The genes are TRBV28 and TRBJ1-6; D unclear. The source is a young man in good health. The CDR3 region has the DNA TGTGCCATCCAGCGGATGGCGACCTCACCCCTCCACTTT. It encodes CAIQRMATSPLHF.